Following are 16 T cell receptor beta chains from one sample sequenced in a study of cytomegalovirus exposure and HLA in healthy donors. The PCR employed 60 Vbeta primers together with 13 Jbeta primers. Sequencing was performed with immunoSEQ multiplex PCR; in TCRdb, only in-frame clones are kept and a portion is missing. Among about 190,000 clones listed, approximately 81% were seen once. Material: PBMCs. The source is a woman aged 18 to 35 in good health and CMV-seropositive.

The table lists this clone with a count of one. The chain carries TRBV29-1 and TRBJ1-2; 10 bases are shared with TRBD1. With V trimmed by 8 bases and J by 8 bases, 11 bases remained unmatched. The germline gives CDR1 SQVTM, CDR2 ANQGSEA. This CDR3 contains 13 residues. CDR3: CSIPGQGSQGYTF. As DNA, the CDR3 is TGCAGCATACCGGGACAGGGGTCGCAAGGCTACACCTTC.

The chain's CDR3 is CASSLQGAKNIQYF. The DNA for the CDR3 is TGTGCCAGTAGCTTACAGGGGGCGAAAAACATTCAGTACTTC. The gene calls are TRBV19 and TRBJ2-4; TRBD1 agrees at 9 bases. This CDR3 contains 14 residues. Unmatched junction bases numbered 4, after V lost 6 bases and J lost 4 bases. The germline CDR1 and CDR2 sequences are LNHDA and SQIVND (reference sequence).

The V gene is TRBV30, the J gene TRBJ1-1; 7 positions agree with TRBD1. Germline CDR1 reads GTSNPN; CDR2 reads SVGIG (reference sequence). The V and J ends lost 4 bases and 1 base, in that order; junction bases with no gene match: 3. This CDR3 comprises 13 residues. The CDR3 bases are TGTGCCTGGAAGGGGGCGCGGAACACTGAAGCTTTCTTT. It encodes CAWKGARNTEAFF.

Regarding this clone: Other DNA sequences in this sample translate to the same CDR3. The J gene is TRBJ1-2, the V gene TRBV28; tentatively, D is TRBD1 (5 bases). Trimming took off 6 bases at V and 8 bases at J, with 22 bases between the two ends. The CDR3 consists of 15 residues. The germline V gene has CDR1 MDHEN and CDR2 SYDVKM. For the CDR3, the DNA is TGTGCCAGCAGCGAACCCGAAGGGGCGCTAGGCGGCTACACCTTC. Protein sequence: CASSEPEGALGGYTF.

The V gene is TRBV9, the J gene TRBJ2-5; 7 bases fit TRBD2. Germline trimming cut 3 bases from V and 8 bases from J; bases unmatched to any gene: 19. The CDR3 loop spans 17 amino acids. From germline, CDR1 is SGDLS and CDR2 YYNGEE. The chain's CDR3 is CASSGIPGGTTVGTQYF. The DNA of the CDR3 is TGTGCCAGCAGCGGCATACCCGGCGGGACTACGGTTGGCACCCAGTACTTC.

The chain uses TRBV11-2 and TRBJ2-2; a weak D match, TRBD2 (5 bases). The V and J ends lost 10 bases and 2 bases respectively, with 17 bases between them. The CDR3 is made up of 15 amino acids. Germline CDR1 and CDR2: SGHAT and FQNNGV. CDR3: CAISIRGENTGELFF. The CDR3 DNA is TGTGCCATCAGTATACGGGGTGAAAACACCGGGGAGCTGTTTTTT. The entire variable domain, with the rest obtained from reference TRBV11-2 and TRBJ2-2, is as follows: EAGVAQSPRYKIIEKRQSVAFWCNPISGHATLYWYQQILGQGPKLLIQFQNNGVVDDSQLPKDRFSAERLKGVDSTLKIQPAKLEDSAVYLCAISIRGENTGELFFGEGSRLTVL.

The CDR3 region is CASSQFFGGAPYNEQFF. CDR3 coding DNA: TGTGCCAGCAGCCAGTTTTTTGGGGGGGCCCCCTACAATGAGCAGTTCTTC. The chain employs TRBV7-2 and TRBJ2-1, with D perhaps matching TRBD2 (7 bases). This CDR3 comprises 17 residues. Deletions cut 5 bases from V and 2 bases from J, with 19 bases between. Germline V gene sequence: CDR1 SGHTA, CDR2 FQGNSA.

The chain recombines TRBV6-6 with TRBJ2-2; 9 nucleotides align to TRBD2. Germline CDR1 MNHNY, CDR2 SVGAGI (reference sequence). The CDR3 is 15 amino acids. The J segment lost 7 bases and the V segment lost 10 bases, leaving 13 bases of the junction unmatched. The CDR3: CATSRLAGDHGELFF. The CDR3, as DNA: TGTGCCACCTCCCGTTTAGCGGGGGATCACGGGGAGCTGTTTTTT.

This clone was counted a few times. Other DNA sequences within the sample encode an identical CDR3. V gene TRBV30 combines with J gene TRBJ1-1, with a tentative D call TRBD1 (5 bases). The germline V gene has CDR1 GTSNPN and CDR2 SVGIG (reference sequence). V was clipped by 0 bases and J by 4 bases, with 6 bases between them. The CDR3 is made up of 12 amino acids. The CDR3 DNA reads as TGTGCCTGGAGTGTTCAGGGCACTGAAGCTTTCTTT. It specifies CAWSVQGTEAFF. The full variable domain, in which reference TRBV30 and TRBJ1-1 provide the parts outside the CDR3, is SQTIHQWPATLVQPVGSPLSLECTVEGTSNPNLYWYRQAAGRGLQLLFYSVGIGQISSEVPQNLSASRPQDRQFILSSKKLLLSDSGFYLCAWSVQGTEAFFGQGTRLTVV.

This chain joins TRBV27 and TRBJ2-7, with 10 bases that match TRBD2. V trimming: 5 bases; J trimming: 4 bases; junction bases outside the gene matches: 8. In germline, CDR1 is MNHEY, CDR2 SMNVEV (reference sequence). The CDR3 is 15 amino acids. The CDR3 region has the DNA TGTGCCAGCAGTCCCCTTAGCGGGGGGTTTTACGAGCAGTACTTC. Protein sequence: CASSPLSGGFYEQYF.

The CDR3 DNA is TGTGCCAGCACCCTGACAGGGGGCGGCTGGAACACTGAAGCTTTCTTT. It codes for CASTLTGGGWNTEAFF. The chain combines TRBV25-1 with TRBJ1-1; TRBD1 matches 10 bases. After removal of 7 bases from V and 1 base from J, the junction contained 9 bases not matched to a gene. The CDR3 covers 16 residues. CDR1 is MGHDK and CDR2 is SYGVNS in the germline V gene.

The V gene is TRBV5-4, the J gene TRBJ1-4, with a weak D call TRBD1 (6 bases). This CDR3 region has 14 residues. The germline V gene has CDR1 SGHNT and CDR2 YYREEE (reference sequence). Trimming removed 4 bases from V and 11 bases from J, with 18 bases in between. CDR3 region: CASSADGLGGKLFF. The CDR3 bases are TGTGCCAGCAGCGCAGACGGTCTAGGGGGTAAACTGTTTTTT.

The chain employs TRBV29-1 and TRBJ1-2; D gene ambiguous. V was pared by 4 bases and J by 7 bases, with 10 bases between. The CDR3 totals 11 residues. Germline-derived CDR1 and CDR2 are SQVTM and ANQGSEA. The CDR3 loop is CSVVREVGYTF. In DNA, the CDR3 is TGCAGCGTTGTCCGGGAGGTTGGCTACACCTTC. Full variable domain (rest looked up from reference TRBV29-1 and TRBJ1-2): SAVISQKPSRDICQRGTSLTIQCQVDSQVTMMFWYRQQPGQSLTLIATANQGSEATYESGFVIDKFPISRPNLTFSTLTVSNMSPEDSSIYLCSVVREVGYTFGSGTRLTVV.

This clone was observed a single time. This chain uses TRBV11-2 with TRBJ2-2; perhaps TRBD2 as D (6 bases). This CDR3 has 15 residues. Germline lookup yields CDR1 SGHAT and CDR2 FQNNGV. The V end was cut by 3 bases, the J end by 6 bases, with 14 bases between. In DNA, the CDR3 is TGTGCCAGCAGCTTCCAGGAGGGTTTGGCCGGGGAGCTGTTTTTT. Amino acid sequence: CASSFQEGLAGELFF.

The chain carries TRBV5-1 and TRBJ1-2, with TRBD1 as a possible D gene (5 bases). Germline loops: CDR1 SGHRS, CDR2 YFSETQ. V lost 3 bases and J lost 8, with 17 bases in between. The CDR3 runs to 14 residues. The CDR3 DNA sequence: TGCGCCAGCAGCTCCCGGGGGAGGGGAAGCGGCTACACCTTC. It codes for CASSSRGRGSGYTF.

This clone was seen a handful of times. The genes are TRBV6-5 and TRBJ2-7, with D unclear. Germline CDR1 MNHEY, CDR2 SVGAGI. V lost 0 bases and J 9 bases, leaving 12 bases between the germline ends. The CDR3 has 13 residues. CDR3 DNA sequence: TGTGCCAGCAGTTACTCGACGGCTACTATGCAGTACTTC. Protein: CASSYSTATMQYF.